This record looks at one TCR beta chain sequence and its context. The antigen is undetermined. The germline V gene encodes CDR1 LGHNA and CDR2 YSLEER. The V segment lost 0 bases and the J segment 5 bases; nucleotides outside the gene matches: 13. The CDR3 has 17 residues. These data originate in a study of cytomegalovirus exposure and HLA in healthy donors. Study as a whole: As released early, the data held about 85 million unique TCRs from HLA-typed donors.

Points from the study as a whole: Prior analysis indicated that the majority of TCR beta V segments exhibited productivity approximately 87% or approximately 30% of the time. It was 164 TCR beta chains that were listed as cytomegalovirus-associated.

PCR was performed using 60 Vbeta and 13 Jbeta primers. Data came from immunoSEQ multiplex PCR; TCRdb stores just in-frame clones and leaves some out. The sample lists over 100,000 clones; 73% were seen once. Input material: PBMCs. The V gene is TRBV4-3, the J gene TRBJ2-7, with 7 bases matching TRBD1. This sequence originates from a middle-aged man in good health and CMV-seronegative. The CDR3 DNA follows: TGCGCCAGCAGCCAAGATAGTGACAGGGAAGAGAACCACGAGCAGTACTTC. Translated: CASSQDSDREENHEQYF.